These 6 T cell receptor beta chains were sequenced from one sample in a study of blood T cell repertoires in COVID-19. Generated by immunoSEQ multiplex PCR, the TCRdb table keeps only in-frame clones and is missing some. The repertoire includes 160,000 or so clones, 65% to 85% of them detected once, and 11% to 15% sits in the top ten. The sample taken for sequencing was peripheral blood. These receptors all stem from a woman of 80 years or more with acute or convalescent COVID-19.

The V call is TRBV3-1 (or the pseudogene TRBV3-2), the J call TRBJ1-1; tentative D call: TRBD1 (5 bases). The CDR3 is 13 amino acids. Germline CDR1 LGHDT, CDR2 YNNKEL (reference sequence). Trimming removed 2 bases at V and 4 bases at J, with 8 bases between. CDR3 sequence reads: CASSQQGTTEAFF. Here the CDR3 DNA reads TGTGCCAGCAGCCAACAGGGCACCACTGAAGCTTTCTTT.

The chain joins TRBV19 to TRBJ1-6; D ambiguous. The V gene's germline CDR1 is LNHDA and CDR2 SQIVND (reference sequence). The CDR3 has 15 amino acids. V gave up 5 bases and J gave up 0 bases, with 8 bases separating them. CDR3 sequence: CASSPRASYNSPLHF. The CDR3 DNA sequence: TGTGCCAGTAGTCCGCGGGCCTCCTATAATTCACCCCTCCACTTT.

CDR3 bases: TGTGCCAGTAGTATCAACAGGTTAAGCGAGCAGTTCTTC. Its translation is CASSINRLSEQFF. This rearrangement joins TRBV19 to TRBJ2-1; D possibly corresponds to TRBD1 (5 bases). The CDR3 is made up of 13 amino acids. With 3 bases removed from V and 10 bases from J, the gap between germline ends came to 13 bases. CDR1 is LNHDA, CDR2 SQIVND, per germline (reference sequence).

The chain couples TRBV5-1 to TRBJ2-7; D not resolved. V lost 1 base, J lost 3 bases, and 14 bases lay in between. Germline V gene lookup returns CDR1 SGHRS and CDR2 YFSETQ. The CDR3 totals 15 residues. This CDR3 is CASSLSPGHGYEQYF. CDR3 coding DNA: TGCGCCAGCAGCTTGAGTCCCGGTCATGGCTACGAGCAGTACTTC.

This clone was observed a handful of times. The V call is TRBV7-3, the J call TRBJ2-1, with 8 bases matching TRBD1. The V segment lost 4 bases and the J segment 6 bases; nucleotides outside the gene matches: 5. This CDR3 contains 14 residues. The germline CDR1 and CDR2 sequences are SGHTA and FQGTGA. CDR3 residues: CASSSTGQVNEQFF. As DNA, the CDR3 is TGTGCCAGCAGCTCTACGGGACAGGTCAATGAGCAGTTCTTC.

The V gene is TRBV20-1, the J gene TRBJ1-1; no clear D. CDR3 size: 11 residues. Germline assignment: CDR1 DFQATT and CDR2 SNEGSKA (reference sequence). V was cut by 6 bases and J by 6 bases, with 11 bases left in between. CDR3 loop: CSAYHNAEAFF. For the CDR3, the DNA is TGCAGTGCGTACCACAACGCTGAAGCTTTCTTT.